This entry is about one T cell receptor beta chain. In its sample, this clonotype was seen many times. It has no known antigen specificity. No much larger clone exists at a distance of one base, and base qualities are not known. Sequenced on an Illumina HiSeq 2000. TCR beta chain libraries were generated through multiplex PCR amplification. The amplified TCR beta chain products were analyzed by high-throughput sequencing. The public reads were quality trimmed at Q25 with fastp and then assembled into clones with MiXCR by TCRdb, keeping productive beta chains. Rows matching on CDR3 protein sequence are summarized as one entry with the most common DNA and genes. The sample profile shows over 200,000 distinct CDR3 sequences; 32% of them were found once. The top ten clonotypes cover approximately 1.4% of the sample. Lymph node samples came from the axillary draining lymph nodes of breast cancer patients.

Trimming costs V 4 bases and J 2 bases, and their ends lie 9 bases apart. CDR1 and CDR2 are read off the germline V gene as SQVTM and ANQGSEA. From cysteine to phenylalanine, the CDR3 is 12 amino acids long. CDR3 DNA only is kept here, 36 bases in frame from base 1. The sample belongs to a study of breast tumors, draining lymph nodes, adjacent tissues (dated by TCRdb to 2015 to 2016). With regard to the full study: TCR beta repertoires were compared across tumor, adjacent nontumor tissue and axillary lymph nodes obtained from breast cancer patients. The study was designed to assess the relationships and possible T-cell exchange between tumor, surrounding tissue and draining lymph node repertoires in human breast cancer.

The investigation overall reported the following: Tumor T-cell repertoires showed less diversity than lymph node repertoires and more diversity than nontumor tissue repertoires, and tumor T-cell repertoires showed preferential V and J gene usage. The data were considered consistent with most tumor T cells being derived from the lymph node and subsequently expanding within tumor tissue. The study presented the conclusion that tumor T cells originate in lymph nodes as consistent with a hypothesis, not as something directly demonstrated. Tumor and nontumor tissue repertoires were significantly more similar in luminal-like than in basal-like breast cancer.

The sequence is built from TRBV29-1 and TRBJ2-7, with the D gene call left open. Sequencing was done on a sample of axillary lymph node tissue. This TCR came from a female donor with breast cancer. Some clones in this sample may be carry-over from other donors' samples. The CDR3 region: CSVVVAPYEQYF. The nucleotide sequence reads TGCAGCGTTGTAGTTGCCCCCTACGAGCAGTACTTC.